The sequence of this TCR beta chain was determined in a study of blood T cell repertoires in COVID-19. Overall study: PBMCs, B-cell-depleted T cells, or T cells provided the cDNA or gDNA that made up the material.

In the study's own analysis: Amplifying reference gene primers gave estimates of nucleated cell counts. Here immunoSEQ multiplex PCR was the method, and the copy in TCRdb shows in-frame clones only, minus some. Clonal size and the V and J genes are those of that table, whereas D and trimming came from the DNA. There are about 220,000 clones in the sample; roughly 80% occur only once, and under 1.5% lies in the top ten. Trimming removed 1 base from V and 11 bases from J, with 14 bases in between. This CDR3 has 14 amino acids. Per the germline V gene, CDR1 is SGHVS and CDR2 is FQNEAQ. Enrollees, about 18 to 95 years old, lived in about two dozen US areas. Researchers sorted participants into cohorts using their self-reported clinical history.

The material sequenced was PBMCs or T cells enriched from blood (not recorded which). This TCR derives from a woman aged 35 to 49 with acute COVID-19. V gene TRBV7-8 combines with J gene TRBJ1-4; weak D call: TRBD1 (5 bases). The CDR3 region is CASSLVGGVQKLFF. As DNA, the CDR3 is TGTGCCAGCAGCTTAGTTGGAGGGGTGCAGAAACTGTTTTTT.